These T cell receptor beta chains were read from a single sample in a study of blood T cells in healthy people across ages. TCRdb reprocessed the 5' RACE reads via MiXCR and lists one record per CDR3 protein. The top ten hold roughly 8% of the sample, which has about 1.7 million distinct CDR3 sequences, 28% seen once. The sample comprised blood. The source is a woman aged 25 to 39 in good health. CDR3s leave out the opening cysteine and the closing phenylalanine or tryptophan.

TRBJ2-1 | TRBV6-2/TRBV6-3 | ASSYQGNNEQF
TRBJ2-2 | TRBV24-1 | ATSEAAINTGELF
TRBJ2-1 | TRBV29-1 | SVVRKGYNEQF
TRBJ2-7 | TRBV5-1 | ASSSTRDLAYEQY
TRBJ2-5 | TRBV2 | ASSEGEAGGRETQY
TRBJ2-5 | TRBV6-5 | ASNPLAGGDGTQY
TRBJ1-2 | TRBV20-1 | SADGRGGDGYT
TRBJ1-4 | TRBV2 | ASRADATNEKLF
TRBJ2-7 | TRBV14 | ASSQQPTGLYEQY
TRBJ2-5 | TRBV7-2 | ASRGAGGGETQY
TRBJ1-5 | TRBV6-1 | ASSVGSQPQH
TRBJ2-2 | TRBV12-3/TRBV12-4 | VSSSRLAATGELF
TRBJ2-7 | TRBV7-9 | ASIRESDSSYEQY
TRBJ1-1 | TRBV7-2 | ASSLGNLGTEAF
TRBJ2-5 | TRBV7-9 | ASSSPALAGTGETQY
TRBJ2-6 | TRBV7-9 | ASSSGVSGADVLT
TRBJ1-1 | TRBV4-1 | ASSQSGPGRGDTEAF
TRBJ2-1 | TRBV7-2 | ASSPWGGGYEQF
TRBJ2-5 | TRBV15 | ATSGGLVETQY
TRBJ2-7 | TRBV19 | ASSIREGSYEQY
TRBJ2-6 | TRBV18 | ASSPQGGTPGANVLT
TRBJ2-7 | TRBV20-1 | SAKGRAGRSYEQY
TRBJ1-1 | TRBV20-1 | SAGRQELEAF
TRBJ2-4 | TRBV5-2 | ASSLRGIVCARGRRLAKNIQY
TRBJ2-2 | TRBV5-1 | ASSSRTVRTGELF
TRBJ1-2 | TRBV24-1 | ATSDDRDSGYGYT
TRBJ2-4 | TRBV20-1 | SASGLAGRKNIQY
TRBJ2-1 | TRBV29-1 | SVDSLNKGSYNKQF
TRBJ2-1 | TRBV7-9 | ASSPGEITSYNEQF
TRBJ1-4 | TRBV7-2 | ASSLVMWEKLF
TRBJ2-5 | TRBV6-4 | ASSALAGDVETQY
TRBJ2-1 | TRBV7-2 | ASSSPWVHEQF
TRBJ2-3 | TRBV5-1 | TSSGTEGTDTQY
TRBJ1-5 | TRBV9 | ASSVDGAPNQPQH
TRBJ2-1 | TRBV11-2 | ASSRGASRQF
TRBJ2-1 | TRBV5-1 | ASSSGRNDNEQF
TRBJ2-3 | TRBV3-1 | ASSSRPPGTDTQY
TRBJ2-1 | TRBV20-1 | SAPRAGGSPNEQF
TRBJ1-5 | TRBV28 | ASSLYLSNQPQH
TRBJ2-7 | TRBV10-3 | AISEGRPGGGYEQY
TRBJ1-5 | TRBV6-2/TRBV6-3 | ASSERWGNQPQH
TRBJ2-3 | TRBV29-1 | SVEISTDTQY
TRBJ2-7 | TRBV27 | ASSLGAGGGVEQY
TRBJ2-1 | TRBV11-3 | ASSLAGDGFDEQF
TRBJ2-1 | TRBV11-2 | ASSLGFGGSYNEQF
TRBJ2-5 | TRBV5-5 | ASSLGAQEETQY
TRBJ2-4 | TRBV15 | ATSRQGQGDEQY
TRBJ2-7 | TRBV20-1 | SARDSARSSYEQY
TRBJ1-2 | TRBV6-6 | ASSYSEGHYGYT
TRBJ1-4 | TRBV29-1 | SVVVNSANEKLF
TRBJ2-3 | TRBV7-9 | ASSSPAGGSRTDTQY
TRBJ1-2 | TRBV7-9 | ASSSLGAISGYT
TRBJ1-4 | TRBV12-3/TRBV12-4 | ASSWDSTNGKLF